Listed here are 6 T cell receptor beta chains from one sample, sequenced in a study of HIV-infected patients and healthy controls. TCRdb reprocessed the 5' RACE reads with MiXCR, giving one entry per CDR3 protein. The data hold about 67,000 distinct CDR3 sequences, with about a sixth observed a single time. The specimen was CD4+ T cells from blood. These TCRs come from a human donor in good health.

The chain has TRBV19 and TRBJ1-1; D gene ambiguous. With 3 bases removed from V and 0 bases from J, the gap between germline ends came to 14 bases. The CDR3 is 16 residues long. CDR1 and CDR2 from the germline V gene are LNHDA and SQIVND (reference sequence). DNA for the CDR3: TGTGCCAGTAGTATTGTTTCGGATTTCCTGAACACTGAAGCTTTCTTT. Its protein product is CASSIVSDFLNTEAFF. The full variable domain, completed using reference TRBV19 and TRBJ1-1, is DGGITQSPKYLFRKEGQNVTLSCEQNLNHDAMYWYRQDPGQGLRLIYYSQIVNDFQKGDIAEGYSVSREKKESFPLTVTSAQKNPTAFYLCASSIVSDFLNTEAFFGQGTRLTVV.

This clonotype appeared a few times. The chain joins TRBV6-5 to TRBJ2-5; 13 bases are a match to TRBD2. The CDR3 contains 17 residues. CDR1 is MNHEY and CDR2 is SVGAGI in the germline V gene. Trimming at V came to 2 bases and at J to 5 bases, leaving 8 bases not matched to a gene. The CDR3 here is CASSYKPGLAGLETQYF. DNA for the CDR3: TGTGCCAGCAGTTACAAACCGGGACTAGCGGGATTGGAGACCCAGTACTTC.

The chain combines TRBV3-1 with TRBJ2-5; D perhaps matches TRBD1 (6 bases). This CDR3 spans 15 amino acids. Looked up from germline, CDR1 is LGHDT and CDR2 is YNNKEL (reference sequence). V lost 2 bases and J 0 bases, leaving 10 bases between the germline ends. CDR3 sequence reads: CASSQFDRYQETQYF. The CDR3 nucleotides read TGTGCCAGCAGCCAATTTGACAGGTACCAAGAGACCCAGTACTTC.

This clonotype was seen repeatedly, ten times or more. The gene calls are TRBV20-1 and TRBJ2-1; TRBD2 matches 8 bases. Trimming removed 0 bases from V and 4 bases from J; junction bases left unmatched: 14. This CDR3 contains 18 residues. Looked up from germline, CDR1 is DFQATT and CDR2 is SNEGSKA (reference sequence). CDR3 region: CSARDRGSGRGSYNEQFF. The CDR3 region has the DNA TGCAGTGCTAGAGATAGGGGGAGCGGGAGAGGTAGTTACAATGAGCAGTTCTTC.

This clonotype was detected many times. J is TRBJ1-5 and V is TRBV20-1; a weak D match, TRBD1 (5 bases). The CDR3 is 15 residues long. The germline V gene has CDR1 DFQATT and CDR2 SNEGSKA (reference sequence). V lost 2 bases, J lost 2 bases, and 13 bases lay in between. The CDR3 DNA reads as TGCAGTGCTAGATCCGGGGCGGTCGGCAATCAGCCCCAGCATTTT. Its translation is CSARSGAVGNQPQHF.

This clonotype appeared a single time. With a much larger clone just one base away, this may be a read error. The CDR3: CASSQGRNTEAFF. The CDR3, as DNA: TGTGCCAGCAGCCAAGGCAGGAACACTGAAGCTTTCTTT. The chain employs TRBV3-1 and TRBJ1-1, with unresolved D. Germline CDR1 is LGHDT and CDR2 is YNNKEL (reference sequence). This CDR3 spans 13 amino acids. Trimming stripped 1 base from V and 1 base from J, with 4 bases between.